The TCR beta chain under discussion was sequenced for a study of TIL therapy for anti-PD-1-resistant metastatic lung cancer. Study-wide context: Several tumors were EGFR-mutant and two were ALK-rearranged. Tumors carried a median about 1.6 non-synonymous mutations per megabase.

The libraries were made with immunoSEQ v3. Profiling relied on immunoSEQ multiplex PCR, and the TCRdb table lists in-frame clones only, not all of them. This sample yields approximately 20,000 clones, of which over 75% are seen a single time; approximately 8% belongs to the top ten. A remark on this clone: The antigen is undetermined.

Indicated time point: pre-treatment sample, taken before nivolumab and TIL therapy. Study-level points and caveats: This highly selected cohort may not generalize to typical lung cancer patients. TIL clonotype persistence in blood showed no apparent association with response.

The TCR sequence derives from a person aged 30 to 80 with non-small cell lung cancer. The specimen comprised blood, sampled at baseline.

CDR3 sequence reads: CASSQSTGWYF. The DNA for the CDR3 is TGTGCCAGCAGCCAATCGACAGGGTGGTACTTC. The gene calls are TRBV16 and TRBJ2-7, with 7 bases that match TRBD1. The CDR3 is 11 amino acids. Germline V gene lookup returns CDR1 KGHSY and CDR2 FQNENV. The junction had 2 bases not matched to a gene; V was cut back by 0 bases and J by 12 bases.